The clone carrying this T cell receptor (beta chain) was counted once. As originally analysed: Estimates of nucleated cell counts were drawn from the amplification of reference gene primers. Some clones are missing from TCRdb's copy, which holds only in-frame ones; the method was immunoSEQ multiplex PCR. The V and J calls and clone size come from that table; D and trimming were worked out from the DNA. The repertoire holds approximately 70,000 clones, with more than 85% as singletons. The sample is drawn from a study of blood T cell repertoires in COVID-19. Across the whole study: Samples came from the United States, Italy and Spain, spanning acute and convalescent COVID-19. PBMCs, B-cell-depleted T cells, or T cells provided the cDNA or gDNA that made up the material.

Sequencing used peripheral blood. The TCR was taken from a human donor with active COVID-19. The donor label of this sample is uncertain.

CDR3 nucleotide sequence: TGCGCCAGCAGCCCAGCCATCGGACAGAGCACAGATACGCAGTATTTT. Its translation is CASSPAIGQSTDTQYF. V is TRBV5-1 and J is TRBJ2-3; D perhaps matches TRBD1 (6 bases). V lost 4 bases and J lost 0, with 15 bases in between. The CDR3 loop spans 16 amino acids. The germline V gene encodes CDR1 SGHRS and CDR2 YFSETQ.